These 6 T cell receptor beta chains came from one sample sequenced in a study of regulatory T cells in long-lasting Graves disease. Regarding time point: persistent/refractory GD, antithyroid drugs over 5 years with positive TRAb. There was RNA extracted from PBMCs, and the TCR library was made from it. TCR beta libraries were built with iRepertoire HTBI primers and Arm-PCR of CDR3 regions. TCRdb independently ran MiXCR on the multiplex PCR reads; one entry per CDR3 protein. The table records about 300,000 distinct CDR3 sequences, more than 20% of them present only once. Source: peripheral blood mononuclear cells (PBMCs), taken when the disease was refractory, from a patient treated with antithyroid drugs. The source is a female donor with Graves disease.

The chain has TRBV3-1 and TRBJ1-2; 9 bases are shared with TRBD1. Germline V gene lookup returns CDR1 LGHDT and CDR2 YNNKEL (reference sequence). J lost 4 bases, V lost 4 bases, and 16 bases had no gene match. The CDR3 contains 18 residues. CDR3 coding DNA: TGTGCCAGCAGCCCCCAAGGGCGAACAGGGGGCGCCGGCTATGGCTACACCTTC. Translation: CASSPQGRTGGAGYGYTF.

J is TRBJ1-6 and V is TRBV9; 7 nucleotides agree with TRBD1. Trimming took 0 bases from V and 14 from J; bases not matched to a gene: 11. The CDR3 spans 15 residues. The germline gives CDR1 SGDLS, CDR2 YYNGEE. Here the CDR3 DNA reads TGTGCCAGCAGCGTAGATGTAGGGGACAGCCTCACCCTCCACTTT. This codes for CASSVDVGDSLTLHF.

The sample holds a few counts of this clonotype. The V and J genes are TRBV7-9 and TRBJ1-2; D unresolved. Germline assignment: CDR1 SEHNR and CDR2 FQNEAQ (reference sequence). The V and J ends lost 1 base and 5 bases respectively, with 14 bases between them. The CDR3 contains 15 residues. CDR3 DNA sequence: TGTGCCAGCAGCTTAGGGCCCAACCCCGAGTATGGCTACACCTTC. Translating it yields CASSLGPNPEYGYTF.

For the CDR3, the DNA is TGCAGTGCCGTAATACAGGGTTCCTACGAGCAGTACTTC. Its translation: CSAVIQGSYEQYF. The chain joins TRBV20-1 to TRBJ2-7; possible D gene TRBD1, 6 bases. CDR1 DFQATT and CDR2 SNEGSKA come from the germline V gene (reference sequence). The length of the CDR3 is 13 residues. The V end was cut by 6 bases, the J end by 1 base, with 13 bases between.

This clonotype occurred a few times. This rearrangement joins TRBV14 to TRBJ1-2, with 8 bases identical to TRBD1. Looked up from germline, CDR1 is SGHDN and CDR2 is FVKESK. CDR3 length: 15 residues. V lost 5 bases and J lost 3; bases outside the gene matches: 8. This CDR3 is CASSVRQGFDYGYTF. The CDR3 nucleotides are TGTGCCAGCAGCGTACGACAGGGGTTCGACTATGGCTACACCTTC. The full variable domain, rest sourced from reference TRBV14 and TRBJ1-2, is EAGVTQFPSHSVIEKGQTVTLRCDPISGHDNLYWYRRVMGKEIKFLLHFVKESKQDESGMPNNRFLAERTGGTYSTLKVQPAELEDSGVYFCASSVRQGFDYGYTFGSGTRLTVV.

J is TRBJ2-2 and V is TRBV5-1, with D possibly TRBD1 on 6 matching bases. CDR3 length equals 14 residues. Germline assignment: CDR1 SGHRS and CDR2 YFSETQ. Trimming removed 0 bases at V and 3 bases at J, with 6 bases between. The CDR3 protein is CASSLGQDTGELFF. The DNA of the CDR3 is TGCGCCAGCAGCTTGGGACAGGACACCGGGGAGCTGTTTTTT. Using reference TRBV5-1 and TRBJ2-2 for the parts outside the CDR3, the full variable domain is KAGVTQTPRYLIKTRGQQVTLSCSPISGHRSVSWYQQTPGQGLQFLFEYFSETQRNKGNFPGRFSGRQFSNSRSEMNVSTLELGDSALYLCASSLGQDTGELFFGEGSRLTVL.